What follows is one T cell receptor beta chain and its context. Antigen unknown. The entry originates in a study of beta chain features in type 1 diabetes. Overall study findings and caveats: PCR might favor shorter templates, equally in patients and controls.

Expressed TCRB transcripts got sequenced, as all isolated RNA was reverse transcribed. The assay was immunoSEQ multiplex PCR, and TCRdb's table has in-frame clones only and misses some. Among about 160,000 clones listed, roughly 8% were seen once. Unmatched junction bases numbered 1, after V lost 3 bases and J lost 4 bases. Looked up from germline, CDR1 is KGHSH and CDR2 is LQKENI. CDR3 size: 14 residues. CD45RO/CCR7/CD25/CD127/CD95/CD27 sorting isolated CD4+ naive, central memory, regulatory and stem cell-like memory cells. Sequencing was performed on central memory CD4+ T cells from blood. This chain connects TRBV18 to TRBJ2-1; 9 bases map to TRBD2. The TCR comes from a man aged 18-30 years in good health. CDR3 region: CASSPGLAYNEQFF. The CDR3 nucleotides are TGTGCCAGCTCACCGGGACTAGCTTACAATGAGCAGTTCTTC.